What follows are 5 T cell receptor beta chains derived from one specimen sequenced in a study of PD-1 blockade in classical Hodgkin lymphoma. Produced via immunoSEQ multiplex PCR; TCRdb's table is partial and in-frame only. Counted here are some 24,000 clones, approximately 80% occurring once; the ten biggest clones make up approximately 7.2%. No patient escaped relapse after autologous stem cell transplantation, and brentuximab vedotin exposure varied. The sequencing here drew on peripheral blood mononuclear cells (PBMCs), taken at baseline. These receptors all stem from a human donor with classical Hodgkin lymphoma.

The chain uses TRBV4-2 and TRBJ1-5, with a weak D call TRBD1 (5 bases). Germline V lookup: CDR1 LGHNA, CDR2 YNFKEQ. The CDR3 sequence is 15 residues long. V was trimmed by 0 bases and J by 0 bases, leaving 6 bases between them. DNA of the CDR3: TGTGCCAGCAGCCAAGATCAGGGTAGCAATCAGCCCCAGCATTTT. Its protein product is CASSQDQGSNQPQHF.

The CDR3 nucleotides read TGTGCCACCAGCAGAGATCTTCGAAATGAGCAGTTCTTC. Translation: CATSRDLRNEQFF. The gene calls are TRBV15 and TRBJ2-1; the D is unclear. The ends were cut back, 0 bases at V and 7 bases at J, with 7 bases in the middle. The V gene's germline CDR1 is LNHNV and CDR2 YYDKDF (reference sequence). This CDR3 is built from 13 residues.

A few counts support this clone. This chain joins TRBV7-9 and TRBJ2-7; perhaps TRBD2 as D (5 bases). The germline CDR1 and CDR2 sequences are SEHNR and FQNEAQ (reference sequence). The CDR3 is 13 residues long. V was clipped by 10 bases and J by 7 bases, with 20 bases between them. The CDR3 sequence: CATTPLGRGEQYF. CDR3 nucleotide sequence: TGTGCCACTACCCCCCTCGGACGGGGTGAGCAGTACTTC.

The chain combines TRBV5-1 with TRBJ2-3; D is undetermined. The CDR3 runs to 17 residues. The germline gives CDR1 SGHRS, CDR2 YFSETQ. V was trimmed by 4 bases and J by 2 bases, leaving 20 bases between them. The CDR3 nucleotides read TGCGCCAGCAGCCCTGGCGTGTTGGCAGCCATCACAGATACGCAGTATTTT. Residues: CASSPGVLAAITDTQYF.

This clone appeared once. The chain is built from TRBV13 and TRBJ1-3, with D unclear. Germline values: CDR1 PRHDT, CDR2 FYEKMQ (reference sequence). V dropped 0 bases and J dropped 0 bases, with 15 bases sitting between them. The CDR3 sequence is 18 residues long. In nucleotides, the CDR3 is TGTGCCAGCAGCTTAGGCCTATGGGGTTCAGTCTCTGGAAACACCATATATTTT. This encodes CASSLGLWGSVSGNTIYF.